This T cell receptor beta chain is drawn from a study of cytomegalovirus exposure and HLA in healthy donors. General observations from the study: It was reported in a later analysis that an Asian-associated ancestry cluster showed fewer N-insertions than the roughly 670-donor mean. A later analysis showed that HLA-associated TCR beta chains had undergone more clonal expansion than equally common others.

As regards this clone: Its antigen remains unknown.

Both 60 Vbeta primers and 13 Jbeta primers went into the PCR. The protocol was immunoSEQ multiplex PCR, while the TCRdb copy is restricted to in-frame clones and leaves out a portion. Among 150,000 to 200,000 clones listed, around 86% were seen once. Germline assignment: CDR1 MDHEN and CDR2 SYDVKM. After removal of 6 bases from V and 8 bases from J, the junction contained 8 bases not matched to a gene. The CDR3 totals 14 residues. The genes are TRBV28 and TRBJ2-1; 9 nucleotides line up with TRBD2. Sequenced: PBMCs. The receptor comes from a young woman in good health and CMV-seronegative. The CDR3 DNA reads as TGTGCCAGCAGGAACCGCGGGGGGGCCTATGAGCAGTTCTTC. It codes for CASRNRGGAYEQFF.